What follows are 7 T cell receptor beta chains derived from one specimen sequenced in a study of monozygotic twins with inflammatory bowel disease. Reanalyzing the 5' RACE reads, TCRdb keeps one entry per CDR3 protein, without DNA. Recorded for this sample: more than 300,000 distinct CDR3 sequences. The sequenced sample consisted of blood. The receptors derive from a human donor with ulcerative colitis or Crohn's disease, or a healthy co-twin of an affected twin (not recorded which).

The chain recombines TRBV12-3 or TRBV12-4 with TRBJ2-2; without DNA, the TCRdb call of TRBD2 cannot be checked. The CDR3 has 14 amino acids. CDR3 residues: CASTVLRAFGELFF.

V and J are TRBV7-7 and TRBJ2-5. Germline V gives CDR1 SSHAT, CDR2 FNYEAQ (reference sequence). This CDR3 is 15 amino acids long. This CDR3 reads CASSLEVGIQETQYF.

The rearrangement uses TRBV5-1 and TRBJ2-1; the D call of TRBD1 rests on TCRdb alone, since no DNA is present to check it. Germline V CDR1 and CDR2: SGHRS, YFSETQ. The CDR3 covers 16 residues. The CDR3 loop reads CASSLFGTGKGYEQFF.

J is TRBJ2-3 and V is TRBV28; the TCRdb call, TRBD1, lacks DNA for checking. Germline V gene sequence: CDR1 MDHEN, CDR2 SYDVKM. CDR3 length: 13 amino acids. CDR3 amino acids: CASRTVSTDTQYF. Full variable domain (outside the CDR3, taken from reference TRBV28 and TRBJ2-3): DVKVTQSSRYLVKRTGEKVFLECVQDMDHENMFWYRQDPGLGLRLIYFSYDVKMKEKGDIPEGYSVSREKKERFSLILESASTNQTSMYLCASRTVSTDTQYFGPGTRLTVL.

The gene calls are TRBV3-1 and TRBJ2-1. The length of the CDR3 is 16 residues. CDR1 and CDR2 from the germline V gene are LGHDT and YNNKEL (reference sequence). CDR3 sequence reads: CASSQGWHYPYNEQFF.

The V and J genes are TRBV6-5 and TRBJ2-5. Germline V gene lookup returns CDR1 MNHEY and CDR2 SVGAGI. The CDR3 runs to 13 residues. The CDR3 loop is CASSYSGFETQYF.

The rearrangement joins TRBV28 to TRBJ2-6; as DNA is missing, the TRBD1 call by TCRdb cannot be tested. Looked up from germline, CDR1 is MDHEN and CDR2 is SYDVKM. The CDR3 contains 16 residues. CDR3: CAYCPGTFSGANVLTF.